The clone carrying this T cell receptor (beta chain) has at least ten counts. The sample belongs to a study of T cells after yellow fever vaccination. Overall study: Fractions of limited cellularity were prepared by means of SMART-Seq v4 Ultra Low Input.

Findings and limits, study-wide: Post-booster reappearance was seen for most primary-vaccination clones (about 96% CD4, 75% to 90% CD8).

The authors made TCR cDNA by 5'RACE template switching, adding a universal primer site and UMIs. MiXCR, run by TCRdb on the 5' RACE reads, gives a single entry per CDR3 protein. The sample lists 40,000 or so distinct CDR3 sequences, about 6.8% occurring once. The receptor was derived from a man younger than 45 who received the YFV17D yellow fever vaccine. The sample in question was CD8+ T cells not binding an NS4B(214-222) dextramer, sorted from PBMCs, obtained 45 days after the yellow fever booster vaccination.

The chain's CDR3 is CASSDTGYNEQFF. CDR3 nucleotide sequence: TGTGCCAGCTCCGACACGGGGTACAATGAGCAGTTCTTC. The chain links TRBV18 to TRBJ2-1; possibly TRBD2 for D (5 bases). The V end was cut by 6 bases, the J end by 4 bases, with 10 bases between. The CDR3 runs 13 residues. Germline CDR1 KGHSH, CDR2 LQKENI.